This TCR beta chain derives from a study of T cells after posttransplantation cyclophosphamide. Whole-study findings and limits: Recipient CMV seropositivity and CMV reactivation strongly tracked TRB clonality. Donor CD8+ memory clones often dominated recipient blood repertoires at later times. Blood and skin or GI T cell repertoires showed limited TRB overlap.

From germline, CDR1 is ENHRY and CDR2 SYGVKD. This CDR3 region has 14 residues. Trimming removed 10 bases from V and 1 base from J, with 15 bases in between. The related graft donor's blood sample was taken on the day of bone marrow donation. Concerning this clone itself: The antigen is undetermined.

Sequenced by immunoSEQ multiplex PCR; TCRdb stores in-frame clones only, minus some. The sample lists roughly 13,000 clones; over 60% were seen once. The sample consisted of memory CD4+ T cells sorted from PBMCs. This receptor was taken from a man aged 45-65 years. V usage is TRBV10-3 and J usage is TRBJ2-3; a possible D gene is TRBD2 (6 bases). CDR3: CATSRDSGTDTQYF. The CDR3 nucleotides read TGTGCCACCAGCAGGGACTCGGGCACAGATACGCAGTATTTT.